Following are 15 T cell receptor beta chains from one sample sequenced in a study of blood T cells in healthy people across ages. Using a J-beta primer mix together with a sample-barcoded 5' primer, a second PCR was run for roughly 6 to 12 cycles. Via MiXCR, TCRdb re-called the 5' RACE reads, giving one row per CDR3 protein. The sample contains about 1,600,000 distinct CDR3 sequences, approximately 38% of which appear only once. Sequenced material: blood. The origin of the receptors is a woman in her late teens or twenties in good health.

This clonotype has a handful of counts. This sequence joins TRBV29-1 and TRBJ1-1, with D uncertain. CDR1 is SQVTM and CDR2 is ANQGSEA in the germline V gene. The CDR3 sequence is 16 residues long. Trimming removed 1 base at V and 3 bases at J, with 18 bases between. CDR3 coding DNA: TGCAGCGTTGAAGGCGGGCGGGGTCTCCTGGACACTGAAGCTTTCTTT. This gives the protein CSVEGGRGLLDTEAFF.

Of note for this clonotype: The junction departs from germline at one end; a sequencing error may be responsible. The chain recombines TRBV20-1 with TRBJ2-2; D possibly corresponds to TRBD2 (6 bases). This CDR3 comprises 13 residues. CDR1 and CDR2 (germline): DFQATT, SNEGSKA (reference sequence). CDR3 loop: CSPRTPNTGGLFF. The CDR3 DNA is TGCAGTCCTAGGACCCCGAACACCGGGGGGCTGTTTTTT.

The V and J genes are TRBV20-1 and TRBJ2-1; D is unresolved. CDR1 and CDR2 from the germline V gene are DFQATT and SNEGSKA (reference sequence). The V and J ends lost 5 bases and 0 bases respectively, with 14 bases between them. The CDR3 covers 15 residues. CDR3 DNA sequence: TGCAGTGCTTGGGTGTCTACACCCTCCTACAATGAGCAGTTCTTC. Protein product: CSAWVSTPSYNEQFF.

Only one count was recorded for this clonotype. This chain connects TRBV12-3 or TRBV12-4 to TRBJ1-2; no reliable D call. V shed 2 bases and J shed 2 bases, with 9 bases lying between them. This CDR3 has 14 amino acids. CDR3 residues: CASSLRVDNYGYTF. The DNA for the CDR3 is TGTGCCAGCAGTTTACGGGTGGACAACTATGGCTACACCTTC.

This sequence joins TRBV18 and TRBJ2-1; 8 nucleotides align to TRBD2. Germline loops: CDR1 KGHSH, CDR2 LQKENI. The CDR3 length is 15 residues. The V and J ends lost 0 bases and 9 bases, in that order; junction bases with no gene match: 7. The CDR3 reads CASSPPKAGDAEQFF. The CDR3 DNA is TGTGCCAGCTCACCACCTAAAGCGGGAGATGCTGAGCAGTTCTTC.

The rearrangement uses TRBV21-1 and TRBJ1-2. TRBV21-1 is annotated as a pseudogene. This CDR3 contains 12 residues. CDR3 DNA: TGTGCCAGCAGCACGAAGCGGGGTGGCTACACCTTC. As protein: CASSTKRGGYTF.

V and J are TRBV6-6 and TRBJ1-6; 9 bases are a match to TRBD1. Germline CDR1 and CDR2: MNHNY and SVGAGI (reference sequence). This CDR3 spans 17 amino acids. V shed 6 bases and J 5 bases; nucleotides not matched to a gene: 11. As DNA, the CDR3 is TGTGCCAGCAGATCGACGGACAGGGGAGGCAATAATTCACCCCTCCACTTT. Translation gives CASRSTDRGGNNSPLHF.

This chain joins TRBV30 and TRBJ1-5, with unresolved D. The CDR3 is 14 amino acids. Germline lookup yields CDR1 GTSNPN and CDR2 SVGIG (reference sequence). The ends were cut back, 0 bases at V and 0 bases at J, with 6 bases in the middle. In DNA, the CDR3 is TGTGCCTGGAGTGTATTAGCTAGCAATCAGCCCCAGCATTTT. As protein: CAWSVLASNQPQHF.

The chain carries TRBV24-1 and TRBJ2-7; 7 positions agree with TRBD1. The J call may be faulty, since TRBJ2-1 better matches the DNA end. The CDR3 length is 16 residues. CDR1 and CDR2 (germline): KGHDR, SFDVKD. CDR3 sequence: CATSDQKGGLYNEQFF. The CDR3, as DNA: TGTGCCACCAGTGATCAAAAAGGGGGCCTATACAATGAGCAGTTCTTC.

The genes are TRBV7-9 and TRBJ2-3, with TRBD1 matching over 9 bases. The CDR3 consists of 18 residues. The germline CDR1 and CDR2 sequences are SEHNR and FQNEAQ (reference sequence). V lost 5 bases, J lost 0 bases, and 12 bases stayed unmatched. This CDR3 reads CASSRSLGGTGSTDTQYF. In DNA form, the CDR3 reads TGTGCCAGCAGCCGCAGTTTAGGGGGGACAGGGAGCACAGATACGCAGTATTTT.

The table lists this clonotype with a few counts. The rearrangement links TRBV7-4 to TRBJ1-2, with unresolved D. The CDR3 has 17 amino acids. Germline CDR1 reads SGHVT; CDR2 reads SQSDAQ. The V gene lost 6 bases and the J gene lost 4 bases, with 24 bases spanning the gap. The CDR3 region is CASRPTRLDSSPYGYTF. In DNA, the CDR3 is TGTGCCAGCAGGCCAACCCGATTGGACTCAAGCCCCTATGGCTACACCTTC.

This rearrangement joins TRBV24-1 to TRBJ2-3; D is unclear. CDR1 and CDR2 (germline): KGHDR, SFDVKD. The CDR3 contains 16 residues. Between the trimmed V and J ends, which lost 4 bases and 2 bases, there was a span of 15 bases. This CDR3 is CATSDLTPGFTDTQYF. CDR3 in DNA: TGTGCCACCAGTGACCTCACCCCTGGGTTCACAGATACGCAGTATTTT.

This clonotype is a singleton in its sample. At one end, the junction sequence differs from germline, possibly due to a read error. The chain has TRBV9 and TRBJ2-1, with D possibly TRBD2 on 5 matching bases. Germline V gene sequence: CDR1 SGDLS, CDR2 YYNGEE. This CDR3 has 13 residues. Here the CDR3 reads CAGSPRLEETQFF. DNA of the CDR3: TGTGCCGGCAGCCCCCGTTTGGAGGAGACCCAGTTCTTC.

This clonotype was picked up a small number of times. J is TRBJ2-5 and V is TRBV27; 11 bases match TRBD2. V shed 7 bases and J 5 bases; nucleotides not matched to a gene: 6. The CDR3 runs 14 residues. Germline values: CDR1 MNHEY, CDR2 SMNVEV (reference sequence). In nucleotides, the CDR3 is TGTGCCAGCACTATGACTAGCGGGGCTGAGACCCAGTACTTC. It translates to CASTMTSGAETQYF.

This sequence joins TRBV27 and TRBJ2-5, with TRBD2 as a possible D gene (5 bases). The closer fit of TRBJ2-7 to the DNA end suggests the J call may be wrong. This CDR3 spans 15 amino acids. Germline V gene lookup returns CDR1 MNHEY and CDR2 SMNVEV (reference sequence). The CDR3, as DNA: TGTGCCAGCAGTCCACAACCATCTGGGAGCTACGAGCAGTACTTC. The encoded protein is CASSPQPSGSYEQYF.